The clone carrying this TCR beta chain was detected a few times. The data stem from a study of blood T cell repertoires in COVID-19. Across the whole study: From the United States, Italy and Spain came samples of acute and convalescent COVID-19. T cells, B-cell-depleted T cells, or PBMCs supplied cDNA or gDNA.

Source study methods: Estimated nucleated cell counts came from reference gene primer amplification. Clones were read by immunoSEQ multiplex PCR, and TCRdb kept only the in-frame ones, dropping some. The V and J calls and clone size were taken over from that table, and D and trimming were inferred from the DNA. This table holds around 350,000 clones, more than 75% found once. Germline-derived CDR1 and CDR2 are MNHNS and SASEGT. This CDR3 region has 16 residues. Deletions cut 1 base from V and 2 bases from J, with 12 bases between. V is TRBV6-1 and J is TRBJ2-1; the D gene is possibly TRBD1 (6 bases). The receptor comes from a human donor in a cohort sampled during active COVID-19. Sample: peripheral blood. The CDR3 sequence: CASSEGLGAPYNEQFF. The DNA for the CDR3 is TGTGCCAGCAGTGAAGGACTGGGGGCTCCCTACAATGAGCAGTTCTTC.